This T cell receptor (beta chain) stems from a study of cytomegalovirus exposure and HLA in healthy donors (dated by TCRdb to the late 2010s). Background for the entire study: An earlier analysis of a few hundred of the donors reported 276 Gb of sequence data and around 110 million unique TCR beta sequences obtained from about 180 million T cells. Roughly 290 gigabases of sequencing data and about 92 million unique TCR sequences made up an early release that covered several hundred HLA-typed donors. Of the roughly 410 genotyped donors, 65% to 90% were placed in the genetic ancestry cluster associated with self-reported Caucasian donors. The study was designed to test whether signatures of past pathogen exposure could be identified by cataloging public T cell receptors. The study profiled the T cell repertoires of under 700 subjects by immunosequencing and related them to cytomegalovirus serostatus. Besides the first cohort of around 670 subjects, a separate validation cohort made up of over 95 different subjects was used. To predict cytomegalovirus infection status, the study brought together high-throughput TCR immunosequencing, statistical association of individual TCRs with disease status, and machine learning. In a later analysis, previously published TCR beta repertoires from about 670 donors were re-analyzed and high-resolution HLA genotyping was added so that TCR occurrence patterns could be studied. In the later analysis, no new phenotypic data were used to find candidate immune exposures; instead, reliance was placed on TCR beta sequences and their occurrence across donors. In an earlier analysis of 550 to 700 of the donors, high-throughput TCR beta sequencing was used to judge whether each TCR beta V gene segment behaved as functional or pseudogenic. Donor age, sex, ethnicity and CMV serostatus were compiled alongside the repertoire data. Genome-wide SNP genotypes for about three fifths of the roughly 670 donors were used in a later genetic analysis, which treated that subset as a discovery cohort. Every discovery cohort repertoire had been produced on one sequencing platform. Class I and class II HLA loci were covered by the typing at four-digit resolution. Typing coverage differed by locus: A, B, C, DRB1 and DQB1 were typed in roughly 629-630 donors, DQA1 in roughly 510, DPA1 in 606, and DPB1 in about 450. Four to six DR-DQ haplotypes were handled as single units for association and clustering, since linkage in the cohort was strong. Across some 400 genotyped donors of the cohort, an average of approximately 220,000 unique TCR beta nucleotide sequences per donor were sequenced, and 15% to 20% of those sequences were non-productive.

Points the paper makes about the study in general: CMV serostatus was the only immune exposure information available for the cohort. The cohort was sequenced for TCR beta chains only, and without alpha or paired-chain data the features that could be detected were limited. According to a later genetic analysis, donors in an Asian-associated ancestry cluster had fewer N-insertions in productive TCRs than the approximately 670-donor mean. Several of the top co-occurrence clusters appeared to be linked to parvovirus B19, influenza, CMV and Epstein-Barr virus, according to a later analysis. Assigning TCR associations to individual alleles was difficult when HLA alleles, especially DR and DQ, strongly co-occurred. The study gave a list of about 170 TCR beta chains associated with cytomegalovirus. A later genetic analysis associated a missense DCLRE1C variant with V-gene and J-gene trimming of TCR beta chains, and an independent cohort replicated the association. According to the authors, the approach could potentially be generalized to other disease states and immunological phenotypes. The earlier analysis of about 600 of the donors excluded seventeen rarely observed V segments, including chromosome 9 orphons, because counts were too low. In a later analysis, around 17,000 TCR beta sequences were associated with specific HLA alleles at a false discovery rate of 0.05. In vitro tests confirmed that a few of the cytomegalovirus-associated TCR beta chains recognize cytomegalovirus antigens. In both the original and validation cohorts, the classifier was reported to diagnose cytomegalovirus status with high specificity and sensitivity. HLA typing was unavailable for some donors at each locus, so association tests used only the typed subset. Linkage disequilibrium might explain the correlated functional status among segregating V segments, but an unknown experimental factor could not be excluded. Broadly in line with IMGT annotations, most TCR beta V segments showed up in productive rearrangements about 87% or about 30% of the time in an earlier analysis of several hundred of the donors. A group of highly shared sequence variants was considered likely to be a technical artifact of the sequencing pipeline. In a later analysis, TCR association rates were found to vary across HLA loci, with the most associated TCRs seen for DRB1 alleles and the fewest for HLA-C alleles. Across donors, most TCR sequences were observed very rarely, whereas some public TCRs were present in many individuals. A further reported finding was that TCR beta sequences accurately predicted the HLA-A and HLA-B alleles for most subjects in the first cohort. Roughly uniform sequencing depth across donors was assumed in presence/absence analyses, although this assumption may not hold. In a later analysis, HLA-associated TCR beta chains were found to be more clonally expanded and to have lower generation probabilities than equally common non-associated chains. In a later analysis, most CMV-associated TCR beta chains were found to appear HLA-restricted, with HLA associations seemingly driven largely by CMV exposure.

This clone was observed a handful of times. The target of this receptor is not known. One base away there is no much larger clone; base qualities are not given. The cohort was made up of 666 healthy bone marrow donors. At the time of sampling, all cohort members were nominally healthy, though unrecorded immune exposures were likely present. The donor tested CMV seronegative and was one of the 352 seronegative cohort members. Every donor gave a peripheral blood sample, and the peripheral blood mononuclear cells from that sample were used for TCR beta sequencing. The Qiagen DNeasy Blood Extraction Kit was used to extract genomic DNA from the blood cell samples. The method was the immunoSEQ multiplex PCR assay. For the multiplex PCR, a mixture combining 60 forward primers for TCR Vbeta segments and 13 reverse primers for TCR Jbeta segments was used. Amplification of the CDR3 region of rearranged TCR beta genes was performed with a multiplex PCR assay on genomic DNA. On the Illumina HiSeq System, the amplified TCR beta libraries were sequenced as 87-base-pair reads. Per the original workflow: A later analysis tallied 75 million to 95 million unique TCR beta chains across the 666 repertoires, and some 10 million of those chains were shared by two or more donors. Raw reads were error-corrected and collapsed into unique sequences by a nearest-neighbor algorithm in which closely related sequences were merged to remove PCR and sequencing errors. CDR3 sequences were aligned to IMGT reference sequences to assign V, D and J gene segments. Each retained sequence needed at least a six-nucleotide match to both a V gene segment and a J gene segment. A rearrangement was called productive if the CDR3 had no stop codons and remained in frame with V and J, and every other rearrangement was called non-productive. Following IMGT convention, CDR3 was defined as the stretch from the second conserved V-encoded cysteine to the conserved J-encoded phenylalanine. The earlier analysis of roughly 590 of the donors excluded sequences that lacked an unambiguous match to a single V gene segment. In an earlier analysis of several hundred of the donors, V segments were called functional above 56.7% productive rearrangements and were called segregating when the between-donor standard deviation exceeded 5%. A statistical classification framework was built to diagnose cytomegalovirus status from the catalog of TCR beta chain sequences. A later analysis assigned V and J genes by comparing TCR nucleotide sequences with IMGT/GENE-DB human TR gene sequences. The TCRdist pipeline was used in a later analysis to assign CDR3 sequences and most-parsimonious VDJ recombination scenarios. In a later analysis, every TCR beta chain was defined by the combination of its CDR3 amino acid sequence and its V-gene family, and reads without a unique V-gene family were dropped. To address suspected cross-contamination and a sequencing artifact, a later analysis removed approximately 600 highly shared, low-generation-probability nucleotide sequences. For each public chain, a later analysis derived a clonal expansion index from normalized ranks of inferred template counts within each repertoire. In a later analysis, generation probabilities were computed using a VDJ recombination model fitted to out-of-frame rearrangements, and the results were checked against IGoR. Hypergeometric tests were used in a later analysis to score TCR-TCR, TCR-HLA and TCR-CMV co-occurrence, with a repertoire-size bias correction applied to the TCR pairs. To estimate false discovery rates, a later analysis permuted the HLA or CMV assignments 20 times. In a later analysis, co-occurring TCRs were grouped with DBSCAN, and TCRdist sequence similarity was added when clustering was performed within HLA-allele-positive subsets. For co-occurrence clustering, repertoires with fewer than 30,000 or more than 120,000 public chains were excluded, along with roughly five repertoires with anomalous nucleotide sharing. TCRdb holds this immuneACCESS table with in-frame rearrangements only. Some clones are missing; in checked studies, unresolved V genes explain under half, and the rest has no known cause. The V and J calls and clone size are taken from that table; D and trimming were inferred from the DNA. Across this sample there are 150,000 or so clones, with 65% to 80% seen only once. 7% of the sample is held by the ten biggest clonotypes.

Sequencing was performed on PBMCs. The receptor was isolated from a man younger than 40 in good health and CMV-seronegative.

The nucleotide sequence is given as TGTGCCAGCAGCTTGGTAGAGGGCTATGGCTACACCTTC. It is translated as CASSLVEGYGYTF. The V gene is TRBV5-6 and the J gene is TRBJ1-2; the D gene cannot be named for sure. As encoded in the germline V gene, CDR1 is SGHDT while CDR2 is YYEEEE. V drops 0 bases and J drops 4 bases, leaving 7 bases in between. The CDR3 goes from the cysteine to the phenylalanine over 13 residues. Kept here is only the CDR3 DNA, which spans 39 bases and is read in frame from base 1.